These 5 T cell receptor beta chains originate from one sample sequenced in a study of blood T cells in healthy people across ages (dated by TCRdb to the mid-2010s). Receptors were amplified or captured by 5' RACE. The sequencing machine was an Illumina HiSeq 2500. The second PCR ran for about 6 to 12 cycles and used a J-beta primer mix along with a sample-barcoded 5' primer. Through fastp at Q25 and MiXCR, TCRdb rebuilt clones from the public reads, retaining in-frame beta chains. Entries that share a CDR3 protein sequence are merged under the most common genes and DNA. This sample gives 1.5 million to 2 million distinct CDR3 sequences in total; roughly 27% of them show up just once. Roughly 8% of the sample comes from the top ten. Sequencing was done on a sample of blood. These receptor sequences come from a woman aged 30 to 39 in good health.

This clonotype was counted ten times or more. V is TRBV29-1 and J is TRBJ1-1, with D unresolved. This CDR3 has 12 amino acids. Trimming removed 8 bases from V and 1 base from J, with 11 bases in between. Germline CDR1 reads SQVTM; CDR2 reads ANQGSEA. Here the CDR3 reads CSSEPGNTEAFF. The CDR3 DNA is TGCAGCTCCGAGCCCGGGAACACTGAAGCTTTCTTT.

This clonotype was observed a few times. V and J are TRBV7-8 and TRBJ1-5; D perhaps matches TRBD1 (6 bases). This CDR3 is built from 15 residues. Trimming shortened V by 5 bases and J by 1 base, and 12 bases separated the two germline ends. Germline values: CDR1 SGHVS, CDR2 FQNEAQ. This chain's CDR3 is CASSGGGWSNQPQHF. The CDR3 nucleotides are TGTGCCAGCAGCGGAGGGGGATGGAGCAATCAGCCCCAGCATTTT. Based on the CDR3 plus reference TRBV7-8 and TRBJ1-5, the full variable domain is GAGVSQSPRYKVAKRGQDVALRCDPISGHVSLFWYQQALGQGPEFLTYFQNEAQLDKSGLPSDRFFAERPEGSVSTLKIQRTQQEDSAVYLCASSGGGWSNQPQHFGDGTRLSIL.

In the case of this clonotype: A much larger clonotype is one base distant, so this may be a read error. The rearrangement links TRBV12-3 or TRBV12-4 to TRBJ2-1, with 10 bases fitting TRBD2. This CDR3 spans 15 amino acids. V was pared by 5 bases and J by 13 bases, with 14 bases of the junction left unmatched. CDR3 DNA: TGTGCCAGCAGTCCTAGCGGGAGACGGCAGGAGACCCAGTTCTTC. Its translation: CASSPSGRRQETQFF.

V usage is TRBV7-9 and J usage is TRBJ1-2; the D gene is possibly TRBD1 (5 bases). Germline V gene sequence: CDR1 SEHNR, CDR2 FQNEAQ (reference sequence). The CDR3 length is 17 residues. V dropped 3 bases and J dropped 7 bases, with 24 bases sitting between them. The CDR3 sequence is CASSFWLTVDARSGYTF. CDR3 coding DNA: TGTGCCAGCAGCTTCTGGCTGACAGTGGACGCGCGGAGTGGCTACACCTTC.

The chain is built from TRBV9 and TRBJ1-2, with a tentative D call TRBD1 (5 bases). V shed 1 base and J shed 5 bases, with 24 bases lying between them. The CDR3 totals 18 residues. CDR1 is SGDLS, CDR2 YYNGEE, per germline. The DNA of the CDR3 is TGTGCCAGCAGCGTAACCCCCCCCGGGGGAGGCCCCGCATATGGCTACACCTTC. Residues: CASSVTPPGGGPAYGYTF.